Listed below are T cell receptor beta chains from one sample, sequenced in a study of cytomegalovirus exposure and HLA in healthy donors. Produced via immunoSEQ multiplex PCR; TCRdb's table is partial and in-frame only. The sample carries 110,000 to 150,000 clones, around 72% recorded once. The sample was PBMCs. The origin of the receptors is a man aged 18 to 30 in good health and CMV-seropositive. Both conserved end residues are trimmed from each CDR3.

TRBV5-4,TRBJ2-7,ASSLPRGYEQY
TRBV7-2,TRBJ2-2,ASSLVGGNTGELF
TRBV19,TRBJ2-7,ASSPLAGVYEQY
TRBV5-8,TRBJ1-1,ASSWGTGRDTEAF
TRBV27,TRBJ1-5,ASRRVSGQPQH
TRBV9,TRBJ1-2,ASSVGTADYGYT
TRBV5-1,TRBJ2-3,ASSSTPSGGGTDTQY
TRBV5-8,TRBJ1-5,ASSSRQGTNQPQH
TRBV7-9,TRBJ2-1,ASSHDRGRDYNEQF
TRBV28,TRBJ1-4,ASSPVSGGEKLF
TRBV19,TRBJ2-7,ASRRSSGVTYEQY
TRBV5-1,TRBJ1-1,ASSLGVNTEAF
TRBV7-9,TRBJ2-5,ASSVRLGGETQY
TRBV7-9,TRBJ1-1,ASSLEGPGGFAF
TRBV28,TRBJ2-1,ASSFGSQVDNEQF
TRBV2,TRBJ2-7,ASSEALTGVDEQY
TRBV9,TRBJ2-3,ASSERAGTSTDTQY
TRBV27,TRBJ1-5,ASSPGGSNQPQH
TRBV6-5,TRBJ2-5,ASSYPPTLWEQY
TRBV4-3,TRBJ2-7,ASSQDPDRGEQY
TRBV5-1,TRBJ1-5,AIITGVDQPQH
TRBV10-3,TRBJ2-7,AIRQTFGQGGYEQY
TRBV18,TRBJ1-1,ASSLWDNPNTEAF
TRBV19,TRBJ1-6,ASSELLRTIGRSPLH
TRBV7-2,TRBJ2-7,ASSPTGPWGQY
TRBV2,TRBJ2-7,ASRDRGFYEQY
TRBV2,TRBJ2-7,ASGAGTSGNSYEQY
TRBV18,TRBJ1-1,ASSRANTEAF
TRBV11-3,TRBJ2-1,ASSPRSGFIEANEQF
TRBV5-4,TRBJ2-5,ASSLRRGAGETQY
TRBV10-3,TRBJ1-4,AINDRGLTNEKLF
TRBV25-1,TRBJ2-3,ASSSFTDTQY
TRBV18,TRBJ2-7,ASSRDPTGNYEQY
TRBV5-1,TRBJ2-5,ASSMTGGQETQY
TRBV19,TRBJ1-1,ASTDYRGTEAF
TRBV6-6,TRBJ1-1,ASSYSNLGGGTEAF
TRBV27,TRBJ1-4,ASSLSKSQGAATNEKLF
TRBV9,TRBJ2-2,ASKAGGPSGELF
TRBV7-7,TRBJ2-7,ASSLGTSGPSDEQY
TRBV4-3,TRBJ1-4,ASSSGTAEKLF
TRBV5-6,TRBJ1-5,ASSHRWQGAFDQPQH
TRBV5-6,TRBJ1-1,ASSSRDRGPEAF
TRBV5-4,TRBJ1-1,ASSREGDKGTEAF
TRBV6-6,TRBJ2-2,ASSSGRPGSTGELF
TRBV2,TRBJ1-4,ASSEVWQGGSEKLF
TRBV5-4,TRBJ1-3,ASSLGQGPSGNTIY